The following is a T cell receptor beta chain sequence with its context. The antigen is unknown. TCRdb recomputed calls from the RACE reads with MiXCR, one row per CDR3 protein. The table shows 100,000 to 120,000 distinct CDR3 sequences, with nearly 35% occurring only once. Time point noted: patch test 3, about 24 weeks after DPC sensitization. Regarding treatment: therapeutic diphenylcyclopropenone sensitization with weekly scalp DPC. At patch-test visits, sampling came before the patch test. RNA extraction used unfractionated whole blood as the source of total RNA. The CDR3 extends over 18 amino acids. V dropped 5 bases and J dropped 0 bases, with 21 bases sitting between them. The germline V gene encodes CDR1 MDHEN and CDR2 SYDVKM. The data derive from a study of human T cells and chemical hapten exposure. Study results and limitations: Unchanged with DPC sensitization were TCRs above 1 in 1000 frequency.

This TCR came from a man aged 35-49 years with alopecia areata. Some clones in this sample may be carry-over from other donors' samples. This chain links TRBV28 with TRBJ2-3, with a possible D match to TRBD2 (6 bases). Sequenced material: whole blood, taken in connection with sensitization to the hapten diphenylcyclopropenone (DPC). In nucleotides, the CDR3 is TGTGCCAGCAGTCTACCCCTATGGGGGGACCGTAGCACAGATACGCAGTATTTT. Translation: CASSLPLWGDRSTDTQYF.